What follows is one T cell receptor (beta chain) and its context. Antigen unknown. These data come from a study of cytomegalovirus exposure and HLA in healthy donors. Study-level background: Some 85 million unique TCRs from HLA-typed donors were held in an early data release. The study's findings and limits: Reportedly, fewer N-insertions than the 666-donor mean appeared in an Asian-associated ancestry cluster in a later analysis. Being indistinguishable, some V segments were excluded, TRBV6-2 and TRBV6-3 among them.

With 60 Vbeta and 13 Jbeta primers, the PCR was carried out. Profiling relied on immunoSEQ multiplex PCR, and the TCRdb table lists in-frame clones only, not all of them. This sample carries 200,000 or so clones, 75% to 85% of them seen once, and the ten largest clones take around 1.9%. The V segment lost 4 bases and the J segment 7 bases; nucleotides outside the gene matches: 4. The CDR3 runs to 14 residues. The germline CDR1 and CDR2 sequences are LNHDA and SQIVND (reference sequence). The receptor was derived from a woman aged 18 to 35 in good health and CMV-seropositive. The V gene is TRBV19, the J gene TRBJ2-1; 10 bases are shared with TRBD1. Source material: PBMCs. The CDR3 coding sequence is TGTGCCAGTAGTAGGGGACAGGGGTGGAATGAGCAGTTCTTC. Protein sequence: CASSRGQGWNEQFF.